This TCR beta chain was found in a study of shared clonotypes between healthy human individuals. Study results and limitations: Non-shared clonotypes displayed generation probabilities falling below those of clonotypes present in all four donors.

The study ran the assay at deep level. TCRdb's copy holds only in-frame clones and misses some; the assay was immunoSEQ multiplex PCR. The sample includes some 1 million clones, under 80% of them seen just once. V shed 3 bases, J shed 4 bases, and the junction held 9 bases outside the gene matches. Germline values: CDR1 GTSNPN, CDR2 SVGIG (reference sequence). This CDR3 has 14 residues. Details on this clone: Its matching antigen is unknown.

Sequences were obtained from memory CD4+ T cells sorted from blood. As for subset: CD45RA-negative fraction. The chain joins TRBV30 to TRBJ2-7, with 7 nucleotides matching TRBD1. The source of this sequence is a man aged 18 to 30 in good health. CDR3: CAWSRGQILYEQYF. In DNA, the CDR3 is TGTGCCTGGAGCAGGGGACAGATCCTTTACGAGCAGTACTTC.